This TCR beta chain was profiled in a study of cytomegalovirus exposure and HLA in healthy donors. Turning to this clone: Its matching antigen is unknown.

60 Vbeta and 13 Jbeta primers were used in PCR. TCRdb keeps only in-frame clones here, not all; method: immunoSEQ multiplex PCR. The data contain about 130,000 clones, roughly 76% of them singletons. The germline V gene encodes CDR1 MDHEN and CDR2 SYDVKM. This CDR3 spans 16 amino acids. The V end lost 5 bases, the J end lost 8 bases, and 22 bases lay between the germline ends. Study-level points and caveats: Three chains linked to CMV were shown in vitro to be specific for CMV antigens.

Sequenced material: PBMCs. The origin of this receptor is a woman between 50 and 59 years old in good health and CMV-seronegative. The rearrangement joins TRBV28 to TRBJ1-3; D gene unclear. CDR3 DNA sequence: TGTGCCAGCAGTCTAGGAGGCGGACCCCAAAGTGACACCATATATTTT. Its translation is CASSLGGGPQSDTIYF. Drawing the rest from reference TRBV28 and TRBJ1-3, the complete variable domain is DVKVTQSSRYLVKRTGEKVFLECVQDMDHENMFWYRQDPGLGLRLIYFSYDVKMKEKGDIPEGYSVSREKKERFSLILESASTNQTSMYLCASSLGGGPQSDTIYFGEGSWLTVV.